The 21 T cell receptor beta chains given below trace back to one sample, sequenced in a study of T-cell reconstitution after alpha-beta-depleted transplantation in children. TCRbeta library construction was performed incorporating unique molecular identifiers. In TCRdb, the PCR reads were re-called with MiXCR into one record per CDR3 protein. The table shows a few hundred thousand distinct CDR3 sequences, with approximately 12% occurring only once. The sequenced sample was PBMCs, mostly from graft donor cells, obtained 360 days after TCRalphabeta/CD19-depleted stem cell transplant. These TCRs come from a male patient between 5 and 17 years old who had a stem cell transplant for acute myeloid leukemia, so the T cells may come from the graft donor.

V gene TRBV6-1 combines with J gene TRBJ2-5, with a tentative D call TRBD2 (5 bases). This CDR3 is built from 14 residues. CDR1 is MNHNS and CDR2 is SASEGT in the germline V gene. V gave up 4 bases and J gave up 2 bases, with 11 bases separating them. The CDR3: CASSASRGQETQYF. In nucleotides, the CDR3 is TGTGCCAGCAGTGCCAGTCGGGGACAAGAGACCCAGTACTTC.

This clonotype has at least ten counts. The chain recombines TRBV7-2 with TRBJ2-1; D gene unclear. The length of the CDR3 is 17 residues. CDR1 is SGHTA, CDR2 FQGNSA, per germline. The V end lost 5 bases, the J end lost 1 base, and 18 bases lay between the germline ends. The CDR3 loop reads CASSLYTGFHSYNEQFF. The DNA of the CDR3 is TGTGCCAGCAGCCTATACACGGGTTTCCATTCCTACAATGAGCAGTTCTTC.

About this clonotype itself: Lacking the conserved final phenylalanine or tryptophan, this CDR3 likely reflects a read error. The chain couples TRBV28 to TRBJ2-1; D gene uncertain. The germline gives CDR1 MDHEN, CDR2 SYDVKM. Trimming stripped 2 bases from V and 2 bases from J, with 13 bases between. The CDR3 is 16 residues long. CDR3 DNA sequence: TGTGCCAGCAGTTTACGAACAGCGTTGACCTACAATGAGCAGTTCTCC. This sequence encodes CASSLRTALTYNEQFS.

This clonotype showed up just a few times. The gene calls are TRBV20-1 and TRBJ2-1, with 8 bases that match TRBD2. The CDR3 runs to 14 residues. The germline V gene has CDR1 DFQATT and CDR2 SNEGSKA (reference sequence). V gave up 1 base and J gave up 7 bases; unmatched junction bases: 6. The DNA of the CDR3 is TGCAGTGCTAGAGGGGTAGCGGGATTAAATGAGCAGTTCTTC. Translating it yields CSARGVAGLNEQFF.

The genes are TRBV20-1 and TRBJ2-7; TRBD1 or TRBD2 may be the D gene (5 bases each). The CDR3 loop spans 15 amino acids. CDR1 is DFQATT and CDR2 is SNEGSKA in the germline V gene (reference sequence). The V and J ends lost 6 bases and 1 base respectively, with 19 bases between them. The CDR3 DNA sequence: TGCAGTGCCTCGTCCGGGGCTACGGGGTCCTACGAGCAGTACTTC. Protein: CSASSGATGSYEQYF.

This chain joins TRBV5-6 and TRBJ2-2; perhaps TRBD2 as D (6 bases). Germline V lookup: CDR1 SGHDT, CDR2 YYEEEE. This CDR3 is built from 14 residues. The ends were cut back, 4 bases at V and 6 bases at J, with 13 bases in the middle. The CDR3 DNA is TGTGCCAGCAGCCCTCCTCCGGGGGCCGGGGAGCTGTTTTTT. This sequence encodes CASSPPPGAGELFF.

This clonotype showed up many times. The gene calls are TRBV20-1 and TRBJ2-7; 8 bases fit TRBD2. Looked up from germline, CDR1 is DFQATT and CDR2 is SNEGSKA (reference sequence). Germline trimming cut 6 bases from V and 0 bases from J; bases unmatched to any gene: 7. The CDR3 runs to 14 residues. CDR3 amino acids: CSATGTRSSYEQYF. The CDR3 region has the DNA TGCAGTGCGACCGGGACTAGATCCTCCTACGAGCAGTACTTC.

This clonotype was seen a handful of times. V gene TRBV6-5 combines with J gene TRBJ1-2; tentatively, D is TRBD1 (6 bases). The CDR3 is made up of 13 amino acids. V lost 2 bases and J 7 bases, leaving 11 bases between the germline ends. The V gene's germline CDR1 is MNHEY and CDR2 SVGAGI. CDR3 nucleotides: TGTGCCAGCAGTTACACACTCAGGGGTGGCTACACCTTC. Translation: CASSYTLRGGYTF.

This clonotype was recorded at least ten times. The chain joins TRBV2 to TRBJ2-2; D perhaps matches TRBD2 (5 bases). V lost 3 bases, J lost 4 bases, and 9 bases lay in between. CDR1 and CDR2 from the germline V gene are SNHLY and FYNNEI. The CDR3 has 14 residues. Here the CDR3 reads CASSEASSTGELFF. As DNA, the CDR3 is TGTGCCAGCAGTGAGGCTAGCTCCACCGGGGAGCTGTTTTTT.

This clonotype was seen more than once but under ten times. This rearrangement joins TRBV18 to TRBJ2-2; no clear D. Per germline, CDR1 KGHSH and CDR2 LQKENI. V dropped 4 bases and J dropped 2 bases, with 14 bases sitting between them. This CDR3 is built from 16 residues. The CDR3 reads CASSLKSGYNTGELFF. The CDR3, as DNA: TGTGCCAGCTCACTCAAGTCGGGTTACAACACCGGGGAGCTGTTTTTT.

The chain joins TRBV15 to TRBJ2-2; 8 nucleotides match TRBD2. V lost 2 bases and J lost 6; bases outside the gene matches: 14. The length of the CDR3 is 18 residues. CDR1 and CDR2 (germline): LNHNV, YYDKDF (reference sequence). The CDR3 DNA is TGTGCCACCAGCAGACTACCCGGGACTAGTAATTGGCCCGGGGAGCTGTTTTTT. Protein: CATSRLPGTSNWPGELFF.

The sample holds a few counts of this clonotype. This rearrangement joins TRBV6-5 to TRBJ1-1; D gene unclear. Trimming removed 6 bases at V and 2 bases at J, with 7 bases between. This CDR3 is built from 12 residues. Looked up from germline, CDR1 is MNHEY and CDR2 is SVGAGI. DNA for the CDR3: TGTGCCAGCAGGAAGGACAACACTGAAGCTTTCTTT. Amino acids: CASRKDNTEAFF.

This clonotype has more than one count but fewer than ten. The J gene is TRBJ2-7, the V gene TRBV5-1; maybe TRBD1 (5 bases). Trimming shortened V by 1 base and J by 2 bases, and 13 bases separated the two germline ends. The CDR3 totals 15 residues. The germline CDR1 and CDR2 sequences are SGHRS and YFSETQ. CDR3 DNA sequence: TGCGCCAGCAGCTTGATCACTGGGGCCGCCTACGAGCAGTACTTC. Its translation is CASSLITGAAYEQYF. Supplemented by reference TRBV5-1 and TRBJ2-7, the full variable domain reads KAGVTQTPRYLIKTRGQQVTLSCSPISGHRSVSWYQQTPGQGLQFLFEYFSETQRNKGNFPGRFSGRQFSNSRSEMNVSTLELGDSALYLCASSLITGAAYEQYFGPGTRLTVT.

This clonotype has a handful of counts. The chain employs TRBV4-3 and TRBJ2-4; a weak D match, TRBD1 (5 bases). This CDR3 region has 15 residues. Germline V CDR1 and CDR2: LGHNA, YSLEER. V was clipped by 4 bases and J by 10 bases, with 20 bases between them. The DNA for the CDR3 is TGCGCCAGCAGCCCCTCGTTCGGGCAGGGCAAAATTCAGTACTTC. Residues: CASSPSFGQGKIQYF.

This clonotype turned up a few times. The chain combines TRBV2 with TRBJ2-7, with TRBD2 as a possible D gene (5 bases). V lost 10 bases and J 3 bases, leaving 22 bases between the germline ends. This CDR3 has 15 residues. CDR1 is SNHLY, CDR2 FYNNEI, per germline. The CDR3 DNA is TGTGCCATAGCTCGAGGCCTAGCCGAGAGCTACGAGCAGTACTTC. Translation gives CAIARGLAESYEQYF.

This clonotype was detected a few times. V usage is TRBV5-1 and J usage is TRBJ2-1; 7 bases line up with TRBD2. CDR1 is SGHRS and CDR2 is YFSETQ in the germline V gene. This CDR3 comprises 16 residues. The ends lost 4 bases at V and 2 bases at J; junction bases unmatched: 9. The CDR3 DNA sequence: TGCGCCAGCAGCCGGATGGGGGAGGGCCCCTACAATGAGCAGTTCTTC. This encodes CASSRMGEGPYNEQFF.

This chain joins TRBV18 and TRBJ1-6; D is undetermined. CDR1 KGHSH and CDR2 LQKENI come from the germline V gene. The V gene lost 1 base and the J gene lost 7 bases, with 8 bases spanning the gap. The CDR3 is 14 residues long. CDR3 nucleotides: TGTGCCAGCTCACCACTCGGAGAAAATTCACCCCTCCACTTT. Protein sequence: CASSPLGENSPLHF.

This clonotype turned up a few times. The chain employs TRBV7-2 and TRBJ2-7; 8 bases line up with TRBD1. Per germline, CDR1 SGHTA and CDR2 FQGNSA. The V segment lost 4 bases and the J segment 7 bases; nucleotides outside the gene matches: 9. The CDR3 spans 14 residues. The CDR3: CASSSTGGSGEQYF. CDR3 nucleotide sequence: TGTGCCAGCAGCTCAACAGGGGGGTCTGGAGAGCAGTACTTC.

This sequence joins TRBV4-3 and TRBJ2-1, with 10 bases identical to TRBD1. J gave up 2 bases and V 0 bases, and 1 base lay outside the gene matches. This CDR3 has 16 amino acids. Germline V CDR1 and CDR2: LGHNA, YSLEER. This chain's CDR3 is CASSQEGTGAYNEQFF. The CDR3, as DNA: TGCGCCAGCAGCCAAGAGGGGACAGGGGCCTACAATGAGCAGTTCTTC.

The genes are TRBV20-1 and TRBJ1-2; TRBD1 matches 8 bases. The CDR3 is 19 amino acids. V gave up 0 bases and J gave up 5 bases; unmatched junction bases: 20. CDR1 is DFQATT, CDR2 SNEGSKA, per germline (reference sequence). The DNA for the CDR3 is TGCAGTGCTAGAGATCAAAAGGGGGGCAGGGGGCTTTTCTCTTATGGCTACACCTTC. Translating gives CSARDQKGGRGLFSYGYTF.

This clonotype was detected many times. The junction does not match germline at one end; this may be a read error. V and J are TRBV20-1 and TRBJ1-1; unclear D gene. The CDR3 is made up of 12 amino acids. The germline gives CDR1 DFQATT, CDR2 SNEGSKA (reference sequence). For the CDR3, the DNA is TGCAGTGCGAGGGAGCTGAACACTGAAGCCTTCTTT. This translates into CSARELNTEAFF.